This T cell receptor beta chain was identified during a study of T cells in Graves' hyperthyroidism and ophthalmopathy. A patient was excluded if there was uncontrolled infection, other autoimmune disease, pregnancy or lactation. Blood sampling occurred at first hyperthyroidism diagnosis, ahead of any ophthalmopathy symptoms. Notes on the study in general: Model-based prediction identified ophthalmopathy a median around seven months prior to its onset. Blood also held most thyroid clonotypes expanded beyond 0.001.

The germline V gene encodes CDR1 MDHEN and CDR2 SYDVKM. This CDR3 has 13 residues. Trimming took off 2 bases at V and 3 bases at J, with 8 bases between the two ends. This clonotype has at least ten counts. Its target is unknown. The TCR beta CDR3 regions underwent amplification using RNA transcripts as the source. The HTBI set primed first-round TCR CDR3 RT-PCR. TCRdb ran MiXCR on the multiplex PCR reads and lists one entry per CDR3 protein. The sample consists of fewer than 650,000 distinct CDR3 sequences, 14% of them appearing once. The genes are TRBV28 and TRBJ2-7; D call uncertain. The receptor comes from a young woman with Graves' hyperthyroidism that later progressed to Graves' ophthalmopathy. The sequenced sample was blood. CDR3: CASSLESHYEQYF. The CDR3, as DNA: TGTGCCAGCAGTTTAGAGTCCCACTACGAGCAGTACTTC.